This note documents a single T cell receptor beta chain sequence. Its specificity is not known. This CDR3 is also generated by other DNA sequences in the sample. This CDR3 spans 14 amino acids. V lost 0 bases to trimming and J lost 3 bases; unmatched junction nucleotides: 2. Germline assignment: CDR1 MNHNS and CDR2 SASEGT. Naive CD8 cells, CD45RO-negative and positively selected for CCR7, excluded terminally differentiated effector memory CD45RA+ cells. Sequencing was at deep level. Sequenced by immunoSEQ multiplex PCR; TCRdb stores in-frame clones only, minus some. The sample has around 2,000,000 clones; over 85% are singletons. The sample is drawn from a study of shared clonotypes between healthy human individuals. Whole-study results and caveats: Generally, naive subsets (rather than memory subsets) showed larger estimated richness.

The source is a man younger than 30 in good health. The rearrangement uses TRBV6-1 and TRBJ2-7; 7 positions agree with TRBD1. Input material: naive CD8+ T cells sorted from blood. The CDR3 coding sequence is TGTGCCAGCAGTGAAGCAGGGGGCAGCTACGAGCAGTACTTC. As protein: CASSEAGGSYEQYF.